This passage covers 30 T cell receptor beta chains from one sample sequenced in a study of beta chain features in type 1 diabetes. Study observations and caveats: All four CD4+ subsets from Type 1 diabetes patients carried moderately but significantly shorter TCRB CDR3s.

These receptors lack a known antigen. Every bit of the isolated RNA underwent reverse transcription, so sequencing read expressed TCRB transcripts. TCRdb's table, derived via immunoSEQ multiplex PCR, lists solely in-frame clones and lacks some. This sample carries 300,000 to 350,000 clones, approximately 12% of them seen once, and the ten largest clones take nearly 0.015%. Sequencing was performed on naive CD4+ T cells from blood. These receptors all stem from a woman between 18 and 30 years old with type 1 diabetes.

The rearrangement uses TRBV30 and TRBJ1-1; TRBD1 matches at 8 bases. Germline values: CDR1 GTSNPN, CDR2 SVGIG (reference sequence). J was trimmed by 4 bases and V by 1 base; bases with no gene match: 8. CDR3 length: 15 amino acids. CDR3 protein: CAWSEAGGAITEAFF. In DNA, the CDR3 is TGTGCCTGGAGTGAAGCAGGGGGCGCGATCACTGAAGCTTTCTTT.

J is TRBJ2-3 and V is TRBV6-1; the match to TRBD1 covers 9 bases. V gave up 4 bases and J gave up 0 bases; unmatched junction bases: 8. The CDR3 consists of 17 residues. Germline V gene lookup returns CDR1 MNHNS and CDR2 SASEGT. This CDR3 is CASSVGTGPTSTDTQYF. The CDR3, as DNA: TGTGCCAGCAGTGTCGGGACAGGGCCTACTAGCACAGATACGCAGTATTTT.

The J gene is TRBJ1-2, the V gene TRBV11-2, with D perhaps matching TRBD1 (5 bases). Per the germline V gene, CDR1 is SGHAT and CDR2 is FQNNGV. The CDR3 contains 16 residues. The V end was cut by 0 bases, the J end by 4 bases, with 15 bases between. The CDR3 reads CASSLDSRRVGYGYTF. CDR3 nucleotide sequence: TGTGCCAGCAGCTTAGATTCCCGCAGGGTCGGCTATGGCTACACCTTC.

The chain employs TRBV14 and TRBJ2-1, with D tentatively TRBD2 (6 bases). The V end lost 6 bases, the J end lost 4 bases, and 16 bases lay between the germline ends. Per the germline V gene, CDR1 is SGHDN and CDR2 is FVKESK. The CDR3 runs to 15 residues. CDR3 sequence reads: CASRKAAGPYNEQFF. In DNA, the CDR3 is TGTGCCAGCAGAAAAGCAGCGGGTCCATACAATGAGCAGTTCTTC.

Only a few counts were recorded for this clone. This chain connects TRBV19 to TRBJ2-1, with D maybe TRBD2 (5 bases). CDR3 size: 13 residues. Germline-derived CDR1 and CDR2 are LNHDA and SQIVND (reference sequence). Trimming stripped 7 bases from V and 12 bases from J, with 19 bases between. The CDR3 reads CASTTGPERRQFF. CDR3 bases: TGTGCCAGTACTACGGGTCCAGAGCGGAGGCAGTTCTTC.

The V and J genes are TRBV19 and TRBJ2-1; a possible D gene is TRBD1 (6 bases). From germline, CDR1 is LNHDA and CDR2 SQIVND (reference sequence). V was shortened by 5 bases and J by 0 bases, with 8 bases between the two germline ends. The CDR3 has 14 amino acids. CDR3 protein: CASSGQTSYNEQFF. The CDR3 DNA is TGTGCCAGTAGTGGACAGACCTCCTACAATGAGCAGTTCTTC.

This clone was counted a few times. The chain is built from TRBV30 and TRBJ2-7, with D uncertain. Trimming pared 3 bases from V and 4 bases from J, leaving 7 bases between. CDR1 and CDR2 (germline): GTSNPN, SVGIG (reference sequence). CDR3 length: 11 amino acids. CDR3 DNA: TGTGCCTGGAGCGCAGATTACGAGCAGTACTTC. Translating it yields CAWSADYEQYF. Using reference TRBV30 and TRBJ2-7 for the parts outside the CDR3, the full variable domain is SQTIHQWPATLVQPVGSPLSLECTVEGTSNPNLYWYRQAAGRGLQLLFYSVGIGQISSEVPQNLSASRPQDRQFILSSKKLLLSDSGFYLCAWSADYEQYFGPGTRLTVT.

This rearrangement joins TRBV30 to TRBJ1-1; unclear D gene. The CDR3 runs 13 residues. The germline CDR1 and CDR2 sequences are GTSNPN and SVGIG (reference sequence). The V end lost 5 bases, the J end lost 5 bases, and 15 bases lay between the germline ends. The CDR3 region is CAWSRAPRTEAFF. CDR3 in DNA: TGTGCCTGGTCTCGCGCTCCGAGGACTGAAGCTTTCTTT.

This clone was detected a few times. J is TRBJ2-2 and V is TRBV6-6, with 7 bases identical to TRBD1. Per germline, CDR1 MNHNY and CDR2 SVGAGI (reference sequence). The trim removed 7 bases at V and 0 bases at J, leaving 5 bases unmatched. This CDR3 comprises 15 residues. The CDR3 region has the DNA TGTGCCAGCATCACCGGGACAGCGAACACCGGGGAGCTGTTTTTT. Protein sequence: CASITGTANTGELFF.

This clone has a handful of counts. This chain connects TRBV10-3 to TRBJ1-1; 7 bases fit TRBD1. CDR3 size: 15 residues. The germline CDR1 and CDR2 sequences are ENHRY and SYGVKD. V lost 2 bases, J lost 5 bases, and 8 bases stayed unmatched. CDR3 sequence: CAISEGGRGETEAFF. CDR3 bases: TGTGCCATCAGTGAGGGCGGCAGGGGGGAGACTGAAGCTTTCTTT.

This clone was counted only a few times. The rearrangement links TRBV11-2 to TRBJ2-5, with D perhaps matching TRBD1 (7 bases). The CDR3 sequence is 14 residues long. CDR1 is SGHAT, CDR2 FQNNGV, per germline. The V gene lost 2 bases and the J gene lost 3 bases, with 10 bases spanning the gap. In DNA, the CDR3 is TGTGCCAGCAGCTTACGCAGGGGGGAAGAGACCCAGTACTTC. Translated, it gives CASSLRRGEETQYF.

This clone was counted between two and nine times. The rearrangement uses TRBV5-1 and TRBJ2-7; 9 bases align to TRBD1. Trimming removed 4 bases from V and 2 bases from J; junction bases left unmatched: 4. Germline CDR1 SGHRS, CDR2 YFSETQ. The CDR3 runs to 14 residues. The CDR3 sequence: CASSAGQGPYEQYF. Here the CDR3 DNA reads TGCGCCAGCAGCGCGGGACAGGGCCCCTACGAGCAGTACTTC.

The chain joins TRBV11-2 to TRBJ2-7, with 7 positions matching TRBD2. Looked up from germline, CDR1 is SGHAT and CDR2 is FQNNGV. The CDR3 is 15 amino acids. V lost 4 bases, J lost 1 base, and 7 bases stayed unmatched. Here the CDR3 DNA reads TGTGCCAGCAGCTGGTCAGCGGGAAGGTCCTACGAGCAGTACTTC. It encodes CASSWSAGRSYEQYF.

This clone was detected a few times. This sequence joins TRBV20-1 and TRBJ2-3; D remains ambiguous. There are 11 residues in the CDR3. From germline, CDR1 is DFQATT and CDR2 SNEGSKA (reference sequence). Between the trimmed V and J ends, which lost 6 bases and 4 bases, there was a span of 8 bases. CDR3 sequence: CSAAPADTQYF. The CDR3 coding sequence is TGCAGTGCCGCCCCGGCAGATACGCAGTATTTT.

This clone has more than one count but fewer than ten. The gene calls are TRBV7-8 and TRBJ2-1; D ambiguous. V was clipped by 1 base and J by 3 bases, with 13 bases between them. The CDR3 runs 16 residues. CDR1 is SGHVS and CDR2 is FQNEAQ in the germline V gene. DNA for the CDR3: TGTGCCAGCAGCTTAGACGCGGAAACTGTCTACAATGAGCAGTTCTTC. Its protein product is CASSLDAETVYNEQFF.

This clone was observed a few times. The rearrangement joins TRBV7-9 to TRBJ2-7, with 10 bases matching TRBD2. CDR3 length equals 14 residues. The trim removed 5 bases at V and 6 bases at J, leaving 7 bases unmatched. Per germline, CDR1 SEHNR and CDR2 FQNEAQ (reference sequence). CDR3 coding DNA: TGTGCCAGCAGCCGCGGACTAGCGGCGATCGAGCAGTACGTC. Protein: CASSRGLAAIEQYV.

The chain carries TRBV7-6 and TRBJ2-4; no definite D call. The germline V gene has CDR1 SGHVS and CDR2 FNYEAQ. The CDR3 is made up of 13 amino acids. V was cut by 4 bases and J by 9 bases, with 13 bases left in between. CDR3 residues: CASSSLGRSIQYF. For the CDR3, the DNA is TGTGCCAGCAGCTCCCTCGGTAGAAGCATTCAGTACTTC.

The rearrangement joins TRBV5-1 to TRBJ1-1; 10 bases agree with TRBD1. Trimming cost V 4 bases and J 2 bases; bases outside gene matches: 5. The CDR3 runs to 15 residues. Germline values: CDR1 SGHRS, CDR2 YFSETQ. The CDR3 DNA is TGCGCCAGCAGCCTTATGACAGGGGGCAACACTGAAGCTTTCTTT. Translation gives CASSLMTGGNTEAFF. Complete variable domain (other parts from reference TRBV5-1 and TRBJ1-1): KAGVTQTPRYLIKTRGQQVTLSCSPISGHRSVSWYQQTPGQGLQFLFEYFSETQRNKGNFPGRFSGRQFSNSRSEMNVSTLELGDSALYLCASSLMTGGNTEAFFGQGTRLTVV.

This clone was picked up a small number of times. The chain carries TRBV4-3 and TRBJ2-1, with 14 bases lining up with TRBD2. The V gene end was trimmed by 0 bases and the J gene end by 11 bases; junction bases not matched to a gene: 12. Germline V CDR1 and CDR2: LGHNA, YSLEER. CDR3 length equals 18 residues. CDR3: CASSQDALVGLAGEKQFF. The DNA of the CDR3 is TGCGCCAGCAGCCAAGATGCGCTGGTGGGACTAGCGGGGGAAAAGCAGTTCTTC.

The chain employs TRBV28 and TRBJ2-2; 9 nucleotides line up with TRBD2. V lost 5 bases, J lost 5 bases, and 0 bases stayed unmatched. CDR3 length: 13 amino acids. Germline V gene sequence: CDR1 MDHEN, CDR2 SYDVKM. This CDR3 is CASSSGRTGELFF. The CDR3 DNA is TGTGCCAGCAGTAGCGGGAGGACCGGGGAGCTGTTTTTT.

V usage is TRBV29-1 and J usage is TRBJ1-1; D gene ambiguous. The V and J ends lost 8 bases and 3 bases respectively, with 13 bases between them. CDR3 size: 12 residues. Germline CDR1 and CDR2: SQVTM and ANQGSEA. This CDR3 is CSSAVLDTEAFF. CDR3 coding DNA: TGCAGCTCCGCGGTTTTGGACACTGAAGCTTTCTTT.

A few counts support this clone. The J gene is TRBJ2-2, the V gene TRBV5-1; TRBD1 might be the D (6 bases). Germline V lookup: CDR1 SGHRS, CDR2 YFSETQ. The CDR3 runs 16 residues. V shed 4 bases and J shed 0 bases, with 13 bases lying between them. CDR3 coding DNA: TGCGCCAGCAGCCCGACCGGGACAACGAACACCGGGGAGCTGTTTTTT. Protein sequence: CASSPTGTTNTGELFF.

This clone was seen only a few times. The rearrangement joins TRBV5-4 to TRBJ2-1, with D maybe TRBD2 (6 bases). CDR1 and CDR2 (germline): SGHNT, YYREEE (reference sequence). Trimming removed 4 bases at V and 7 bases at J, with 12 bases between. This CDR3 is 13 amino acids long. The CDR3 DNA is TGTGCCAGCAGCCGCCGGGACTTAAATGAGCAGTTCTTC. This translates into CASSRRDLNEQFF.

The J gene is TRBJ2-1, the V gene TRBV11-2, with D perhaps TRBD2 (5 bases). V lost 0 bases, J lost 9 bases, and 18 bases lay in between. From germline, CDR1 is SGHAT and CDR2 FQNNGV. The CDR3 length is 16 residues. The CDR3 nucleotides are TGTGCCAGCAGCTTAGACCCTAGCCTCCCTACGGGTGAGCAGTTCTTC. It translates to CASSLDPSLPTGEQFF.

The rearrangement links TRBV6-6 to TRBJ2-3; TRBD2 agrees at 14 bases. Looked up from germline, CDR1 is MNHNY and CDR2 is SVGAGI (reference sequence). The CDR3 is 13 residues long. V was pared by 10 bases and J by 6 bases, with 3 bases of the junction left unmatched. The CDR3 coding sequence is TGTGCCACCCGACTAGCGGGAGGGGATACGCAGTATTTT. It encodes CATRLAGGDTQYF.

The CDR3 protein is CASSQGRDYGYTF. The CDR3 nucleotides are TGTGCCAGCAGCCAAGGACGGGACTATGGCTACACCTTC. The chain has TRBV14 and TRBJ1-2; no clear D. The V end lost 1 base, the J end lost 3 bases, and 6 bases lay between the germline ends. The germline CDR1 and CDR2 sequences are SGHDN and FVKESK. The CDR3 has 13 residues.

This clone has only a few counts. This chain uses TRBV9 with TRBJ2-1; 11 nucleotides align to TRBD2. V shed 4 bases, J shed 5 bases, and the junction held 14 bases outside the gene matches. CDR1 is SGDLS and CDR2 is YYNGEE in the germline V gene. The CDR3 runs to 18 residues. CDR3 loop: CASSPRGLGTSGHNEQFF. DNA of the CDR3: TGTGCCAGCAGCCCCCGGGGTCTCGGGACTAGCGGCCACAATGAGCAGTTCTTC.

V and J are TRBV5-1 and TRBJ1-1; TRBD1 agrees at 7 bases. V lost 0 bases and J lost 0; bases outside the gene matches: 5. The length of the CDR3 is 16 residues. Germline V CDR1 and CDR2: SGHRS, YFSETQ. DNA for the CDR3: TGCGCCAGCAGCTTGGCCTCACAGGGGATGAACACTGAAGCTTTCTTT. Protein sequence: CASSLASQGMNTEAFF.

The J gene is TRBJ1-5, the V gene TRBV28, with 7 nucleotides matching TRBD1. The V and J ends lost 3 bases and 5 bases, in that order; junction bases with no gene match: 7. CDR1 MDHEN and CDR2 SYDVKM come from the germline V gene. The CDR3 loop spans 15 amino acids. DNA for the CDR3: TGTGCCAGCAGTTTCGTTGACAGGGTAGATCAGCCCCAGCATTTT. This encodes CASSFVDRVDQPQHF.

The sample holds a few counts of this clone. V gene TRBV28 combines with J gene TRBJ1-2, with no clear D. Deletions cut 6 bases from V and 6 bases from J, with 14 bases between. CDR1 and CDR2 (germline): MDHEN, SYDVKM. The CDR3 loop spans 13 amino acids. The CDR3 DNA reads as TGTGCCAGCAGCTCCCTAGGAGGGAATGGCTACACCTTC. Translated, it gives CASSSLGGNGYTF.